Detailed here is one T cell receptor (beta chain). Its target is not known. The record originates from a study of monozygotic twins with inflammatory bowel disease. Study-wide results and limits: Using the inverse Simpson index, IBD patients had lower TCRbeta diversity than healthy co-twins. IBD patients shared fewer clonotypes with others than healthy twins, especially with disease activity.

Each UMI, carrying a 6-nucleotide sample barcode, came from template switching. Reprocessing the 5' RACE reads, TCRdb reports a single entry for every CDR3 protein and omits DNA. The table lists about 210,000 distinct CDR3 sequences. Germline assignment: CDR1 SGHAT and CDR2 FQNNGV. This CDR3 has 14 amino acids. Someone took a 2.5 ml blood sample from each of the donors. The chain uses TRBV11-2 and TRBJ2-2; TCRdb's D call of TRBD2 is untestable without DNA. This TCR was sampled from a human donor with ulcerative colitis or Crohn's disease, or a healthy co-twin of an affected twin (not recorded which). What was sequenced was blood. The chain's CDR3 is CASSTTSAAGELFF.